Listed here are 8 T cell receptor beta chains from one sample, sequenced in a study of cytomegalovirus exposure and HLA in healthy donors. A multiplex PCR was run with 60 Vbeta primers and 13 Jbeta primers. Profiled with immunoSEQ multiplex PCR; TCRdb holds only in-frame clones, not every one. The sample yields fewer than 110,000 clones, roughly 87% seen once. Sequencing was performed on PBMCs. Receptors originate from a young man in good health and CMV-seropositive.

The rearrangement uses TRBV15 and TRBJ1-4; D call uncertain. CDR1 is LNHNV, CDR2 YYDKDF, per germline (reference sequence). CDR3 length: 13 residues. Trimming took off 1 base at V and 8 bases at J, with 8 bases between the two ends. CDR3 region: CATSRVNEEKLFF. The CDR3 DNA follows: TGTGCCACCAGCAGAGTTAACGAGGAAAAACTGTTTTTT.

The V gene is TRBV5-4, the J gene TRBJ2-5; D not resolved. The V gene lost 4 bases and the J gene lost 1 base, with 8 bases spanning the gap. CDR1 is SGHNT and CDR2 is YYREEE in the germline V gene (reference sequence). The CDR3 is made up of 13 amino acids. In DNA, the CDR3 is TGTGCCAGCAGCCCAGCGACCCAAGAGACCCAGTACTTC. Its translation is CASSPATQETQYF.

The chain recombines TRBV6-6 with TRBJ1-2; 7 bases line up with TRBD1. V shed 5 bases, J shed 0 bases, and the junction held 9 bases outside the gene matches. Per germline, CDR1 MNHNY and CDR2 SVGAGI (reference sequence). The CDR3 is made up of 16 amino acids. CDR3 coding DNA: TGTGCCAGCAGTCCAACAGGGGCGACAGCTAACTATGGCTACACCTTC. Translated, it gives CASSPTGATANYGYTF.

The V and J genes are TRBV19 and TRBJ2-7; the match to TRBD1 covers 8 bases. Germline values: CDR1 LNHDA, CDR2 SQIVND (reference sequence). V was pared by 3 bases and J by 0 bases, with 7 bases of the junction left unmatched. The CDR3 runs to 16 residues. The CDR3 reads CASSIFGQGSSYEQYF. The CDR3 DNA sequence: TGTGCCAGTAGTATTTTCGGACAGGGCAGCTCCTACGAGCAGTACTTC.

The rearrangement joins TRBV29-1 to TRBJ2-1, with a possible D match to TRBD1 (6 bases). The V end lost 7 bases, the J end lost 8 bases, and 18 bases lay between the germline ends. The CDR3 is 13 residues long. Germline V gives CDR1 SQVTM, CDR2 ANQGSEA. CDR3 sequence: CSATQGPMDEQFF. In DNA, the CDR3 is TGCAGCGCCACACAGGGCCCCATGGATGAGCAGTTCTTC.

The CDR3 bases are TGTGCCAGCAGCCGCCGTGACAGGGAGTCTGATGAGCAGTACTTC. It is translated as CASSRRDRESDEQYF. The genes are TRBV2 and TRBJ2-7; 7 nucleotides align to TRBD1. CDR3 length: 15 amino acids. The germline CDR1 and CDR2 sequences are SNHLY and FYNNEI. Trimming at V came to 6 bases and at J to 7 bases, leaving 15 bases not matched to a gene. The full variable domain, completed using reference TRBV2 and TRBJ2-7, is EPEVTQTPSHQVTQMGQEVILRCVPISNHLYFYWYRQILGQKVEFLVSFYNNEISEKSEIFDDQFSVERPDGSNFTLKIRSTKLEDSAMYFCASSRRDRESDEQYFGPGTRLTVT.

The V call is TRBV6-1, the J call TRBJ2-5; 9 bases line up with TRBD1. Germline V gene sequence: CDR1 MNHNS, CDR2 SASEGT. The ends lost 1 base at V and 5 bases at J; junction bases unmatched: 14. The CDR3 contains 18 residues. CDR3 nucleotides: TGTGCCAGCAGTGAAGTTTCGGTGACAGGGGGTCGGTCGGAGACCCAGTACTTC. Its protein product is CASSEVSVTGGRSETQYF.

The rearrangement links TRBV11-3 to TRBJ2-1, with 14 bases lining up with TRBD2. The CDR3 totals 17 residues. Trimming at V came to 5 bases and at J to 7 bases, leaving 10 bases not matched to a gene. Per the germline V gene, CDR1 is SGHNT and CDR2 is YENEEA. The CDR3 DNA reads TGTGCCAGCAGCCTCGGGACTAGCGGGGGAGTGGAGAATGAGCAGTTCTTC. It translates to CASSLGTSGGVENEQFF. Together with reference TRBV11-3 and TRBJ2-1, the CDR3 gives the full variable domain: EAGVVQSPRYKIIEKKQPVAFWCNPISGHNTLYWYLQNLGQGPELLIRYENEEAVDDSQLPKDRFSAERLKGVDSTLKIQPAELGDSAVYLCASSLGTSGGVENEQFFGPGTRLTVL.